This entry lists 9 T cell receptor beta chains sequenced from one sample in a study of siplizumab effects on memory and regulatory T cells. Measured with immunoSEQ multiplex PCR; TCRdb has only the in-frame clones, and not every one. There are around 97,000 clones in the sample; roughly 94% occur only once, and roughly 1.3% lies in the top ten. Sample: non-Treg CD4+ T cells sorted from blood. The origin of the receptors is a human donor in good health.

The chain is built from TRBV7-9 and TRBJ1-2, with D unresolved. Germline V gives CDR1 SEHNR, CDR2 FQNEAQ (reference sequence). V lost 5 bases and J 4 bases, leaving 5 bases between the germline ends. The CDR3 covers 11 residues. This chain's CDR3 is CASSNPYGYTF. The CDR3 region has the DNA TGTGCCAGCAGCAATCCCTATGGCTACACCTTC.

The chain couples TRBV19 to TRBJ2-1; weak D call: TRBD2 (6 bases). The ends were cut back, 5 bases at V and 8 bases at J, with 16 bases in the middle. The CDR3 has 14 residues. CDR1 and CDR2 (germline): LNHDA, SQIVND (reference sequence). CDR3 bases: TGTGCCAGTAGTTCACGGGGAGGTACCCATGAGCAGTTCTTC. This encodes CASSSRGGTHEQFF.

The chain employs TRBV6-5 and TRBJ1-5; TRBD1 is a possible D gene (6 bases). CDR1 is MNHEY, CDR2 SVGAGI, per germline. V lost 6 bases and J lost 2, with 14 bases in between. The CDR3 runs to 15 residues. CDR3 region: CASRRGGRRNQPQHF. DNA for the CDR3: TGTGCCAGCAGGCGGGGGGGCCGACGCAATCAGCCCCAGCATTTT.

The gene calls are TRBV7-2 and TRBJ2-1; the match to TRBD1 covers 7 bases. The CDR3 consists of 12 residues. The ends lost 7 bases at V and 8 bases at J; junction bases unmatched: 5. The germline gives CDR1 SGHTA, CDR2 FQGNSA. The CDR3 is CASKKGAHEQFF. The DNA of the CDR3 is TGTGCCAGCAAGAAGGGGGCCCATGAGCAGTTCTTC.

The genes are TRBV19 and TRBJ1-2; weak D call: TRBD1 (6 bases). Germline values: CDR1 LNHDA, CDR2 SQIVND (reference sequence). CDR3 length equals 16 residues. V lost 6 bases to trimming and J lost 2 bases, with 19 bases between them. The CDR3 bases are TGTGCCAGTAGCACCAGACAACGGGGGGCCAACTATGGCTACACCTTC. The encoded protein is CASSTRQRGANYGYTF.

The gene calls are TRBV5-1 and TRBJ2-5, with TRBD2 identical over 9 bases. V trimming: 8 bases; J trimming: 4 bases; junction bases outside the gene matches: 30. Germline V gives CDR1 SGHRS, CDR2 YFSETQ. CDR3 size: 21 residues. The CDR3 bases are TGCGCCAGTCCGACGAGGATTAGGACTAGCGACATAGGGATTACTGGAGAGACCCAGTACTTC. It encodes CASPTRIRTSDIGITGETQYF.

The CDR3: CASSLLGLAGTDTQYF. The DNA of the CDR3 is TGTGCCAGCAGCTTGTTAGGACTAGCCGGCACAGATACGCAGTATTTT. The chain links TRBV7-2 to TRBJ2-3; TRBD2 agrees at 8 bases. V was clipped by 3 bases and J by 1 base; unmatched bases: 6. The CDR3 has 16 amino acids. Germline V lookup: CDR1 SGHTA, CDR2 FQGNSA.

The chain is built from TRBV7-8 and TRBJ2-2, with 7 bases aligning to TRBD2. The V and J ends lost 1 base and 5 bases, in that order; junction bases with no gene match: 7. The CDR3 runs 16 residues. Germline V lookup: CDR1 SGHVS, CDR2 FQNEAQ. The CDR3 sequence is CASSLVPTSWTGELFF. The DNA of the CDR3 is TGTGCCAGCAGCTTAGTTCCGACTAGCTGGACCGGGGAGCTGTTTTTT.

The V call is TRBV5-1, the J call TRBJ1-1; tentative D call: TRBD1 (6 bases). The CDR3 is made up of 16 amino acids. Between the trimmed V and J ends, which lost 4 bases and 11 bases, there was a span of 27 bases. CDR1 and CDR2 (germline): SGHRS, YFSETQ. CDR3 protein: CASSPLGADRTHVAFF. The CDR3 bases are TGCGCCAGCAGCCCACTGGGGGCAGACAGGACCCATGTCGCTTTCTTT.